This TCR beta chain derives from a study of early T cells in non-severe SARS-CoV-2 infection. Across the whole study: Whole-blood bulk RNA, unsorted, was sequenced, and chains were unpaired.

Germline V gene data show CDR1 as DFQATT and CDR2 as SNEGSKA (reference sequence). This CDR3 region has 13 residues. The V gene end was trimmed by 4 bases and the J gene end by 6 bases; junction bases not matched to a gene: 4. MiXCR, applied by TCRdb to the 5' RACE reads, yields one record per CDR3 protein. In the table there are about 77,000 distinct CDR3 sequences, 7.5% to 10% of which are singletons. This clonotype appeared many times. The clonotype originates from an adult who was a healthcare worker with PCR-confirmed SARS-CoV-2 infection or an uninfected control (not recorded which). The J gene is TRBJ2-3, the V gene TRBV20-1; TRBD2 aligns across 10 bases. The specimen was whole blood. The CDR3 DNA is TGCAGTGCTAAGCTAGCGGGAGCGGATACGCAGTATTTT. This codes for CSAKLAGADTQYF.